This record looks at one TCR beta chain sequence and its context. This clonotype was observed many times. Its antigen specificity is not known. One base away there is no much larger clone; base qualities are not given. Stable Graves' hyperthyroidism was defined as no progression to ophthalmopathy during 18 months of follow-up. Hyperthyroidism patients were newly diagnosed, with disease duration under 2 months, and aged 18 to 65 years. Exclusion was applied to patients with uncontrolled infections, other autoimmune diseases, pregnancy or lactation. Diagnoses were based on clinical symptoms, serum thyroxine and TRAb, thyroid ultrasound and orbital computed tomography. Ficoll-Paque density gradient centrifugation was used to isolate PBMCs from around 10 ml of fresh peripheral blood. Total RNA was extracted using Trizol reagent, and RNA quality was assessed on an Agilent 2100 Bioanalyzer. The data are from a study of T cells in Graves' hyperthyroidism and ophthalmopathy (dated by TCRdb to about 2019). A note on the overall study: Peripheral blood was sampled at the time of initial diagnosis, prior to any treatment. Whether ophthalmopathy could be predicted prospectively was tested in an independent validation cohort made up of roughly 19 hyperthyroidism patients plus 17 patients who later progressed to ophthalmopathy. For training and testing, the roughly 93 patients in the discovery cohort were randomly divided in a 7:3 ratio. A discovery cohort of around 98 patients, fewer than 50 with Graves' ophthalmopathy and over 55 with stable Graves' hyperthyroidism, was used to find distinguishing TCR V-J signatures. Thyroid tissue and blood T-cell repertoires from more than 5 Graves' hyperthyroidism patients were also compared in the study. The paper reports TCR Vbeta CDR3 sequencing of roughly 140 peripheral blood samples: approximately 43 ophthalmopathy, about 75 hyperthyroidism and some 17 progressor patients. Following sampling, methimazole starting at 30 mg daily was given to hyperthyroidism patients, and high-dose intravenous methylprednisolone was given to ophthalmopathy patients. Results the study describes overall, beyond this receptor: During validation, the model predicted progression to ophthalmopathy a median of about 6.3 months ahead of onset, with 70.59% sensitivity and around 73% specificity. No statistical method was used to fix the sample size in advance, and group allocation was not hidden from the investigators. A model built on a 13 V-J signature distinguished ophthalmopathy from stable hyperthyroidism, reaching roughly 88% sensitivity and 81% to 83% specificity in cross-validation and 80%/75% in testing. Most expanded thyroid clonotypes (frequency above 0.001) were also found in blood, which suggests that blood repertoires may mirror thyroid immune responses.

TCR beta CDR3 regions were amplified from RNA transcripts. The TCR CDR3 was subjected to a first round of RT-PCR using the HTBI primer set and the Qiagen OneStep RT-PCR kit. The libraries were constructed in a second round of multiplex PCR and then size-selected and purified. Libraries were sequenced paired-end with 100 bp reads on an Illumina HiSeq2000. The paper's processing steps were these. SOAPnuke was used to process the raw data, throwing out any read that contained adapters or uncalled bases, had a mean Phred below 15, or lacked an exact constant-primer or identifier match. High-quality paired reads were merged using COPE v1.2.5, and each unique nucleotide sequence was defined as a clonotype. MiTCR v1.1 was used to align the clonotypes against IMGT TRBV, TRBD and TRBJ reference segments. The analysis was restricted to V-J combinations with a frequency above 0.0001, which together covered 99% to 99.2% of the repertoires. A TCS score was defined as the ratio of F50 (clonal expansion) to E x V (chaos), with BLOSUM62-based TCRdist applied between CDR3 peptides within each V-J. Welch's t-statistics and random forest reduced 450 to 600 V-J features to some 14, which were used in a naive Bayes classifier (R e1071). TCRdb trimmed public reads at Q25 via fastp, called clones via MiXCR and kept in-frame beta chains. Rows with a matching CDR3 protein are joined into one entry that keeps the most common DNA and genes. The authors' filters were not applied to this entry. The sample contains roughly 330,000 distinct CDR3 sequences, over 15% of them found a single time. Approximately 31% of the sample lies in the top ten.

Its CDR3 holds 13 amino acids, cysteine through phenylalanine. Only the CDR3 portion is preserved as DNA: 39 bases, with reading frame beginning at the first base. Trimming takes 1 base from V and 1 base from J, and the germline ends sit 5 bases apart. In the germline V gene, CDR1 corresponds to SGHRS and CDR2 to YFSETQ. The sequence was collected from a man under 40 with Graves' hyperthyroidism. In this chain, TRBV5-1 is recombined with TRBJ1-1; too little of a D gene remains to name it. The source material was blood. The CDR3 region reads CASSLRRNTEAFF. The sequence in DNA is TGCGCCAGCAGCTTGAGACGGAACACTGAAGCTTTCTTT.